This TCR beta chain was recorded in a study of beta chain features in type 1 diabetes. Expressed TCRB transcripts were sequenced because the isolated RNA had all been reverse transcribed beforehand. Only in-frame clones appear in the TCRdb table, and some are missing; sequencing was by immunoSEQ multiplex PCR. The data contain under 450,000 clones, roughly 16% of them seen just once; the ten biggest clones take up 0.019%. Only a few counts were recorded for this clone. The same CDR3 can be traced to other DNA sequences in this sample. Germline V gene data show CDR1 as GTSNPN and CDR2 as SVGIG (reference sequence). There are 13 residues in the CDR3. Trimming left V 2 bases short and J 1 base short, with 8 bases between.

Sequencing used naive CD4+ T cells from blood. The gene calls are TRBV30 and TRBJ1-1; D possibly corresponds to TRBD1 (5 bases). The origin of this receptor is a woman between 18 and 29 years old in good health. The CDR3 DNA reads as TGTGCCTGGAGTAAGCAGGGGAACACTGAAGCTTTCTTT. This sequence encodes CAWSKQGNTEAFF.